This T cell receptor beta chain was sequenced during a study of spatial heterogeneity in lung cancer. Study in general: Within raw reads, each unique TCR and UMI combination appeared on average more than ten times.

One entry per CDR3 protein, called by TCRdb with MiXCR from the 5' RACE reads. The data show some 110,000 distinct CDR3 sequences, less than 15% seen once. Time point meaning: blood at routine non-recurrence follow-up after resection. Unsorted whole RNA samples from tumor, nontumor lung or frozen PBMC were sequenced. This clonotype was seen only once. The CDR3 is 14 amino acids. Germline V CDR1 and CDR2: SGHRS, YFSETQ. The germline V and J ends were trimmed by 2 bases and 8 bases, with 15 bases remaining between them. This receptor was identified in a male donor with early-stage non-small cell lung cancer. The sample here was PBMCs, taken at follow-up. The V and J genes are TRBV5-1 and TRBJ2-3; D is uncertain. CDR3 in amino acids: CASSLDFTLGTQYF. CDR3 sequence (DNA): TGCGCCAGCAGCTTAGACTTTACACTGGGTACGCAGTATTTT.